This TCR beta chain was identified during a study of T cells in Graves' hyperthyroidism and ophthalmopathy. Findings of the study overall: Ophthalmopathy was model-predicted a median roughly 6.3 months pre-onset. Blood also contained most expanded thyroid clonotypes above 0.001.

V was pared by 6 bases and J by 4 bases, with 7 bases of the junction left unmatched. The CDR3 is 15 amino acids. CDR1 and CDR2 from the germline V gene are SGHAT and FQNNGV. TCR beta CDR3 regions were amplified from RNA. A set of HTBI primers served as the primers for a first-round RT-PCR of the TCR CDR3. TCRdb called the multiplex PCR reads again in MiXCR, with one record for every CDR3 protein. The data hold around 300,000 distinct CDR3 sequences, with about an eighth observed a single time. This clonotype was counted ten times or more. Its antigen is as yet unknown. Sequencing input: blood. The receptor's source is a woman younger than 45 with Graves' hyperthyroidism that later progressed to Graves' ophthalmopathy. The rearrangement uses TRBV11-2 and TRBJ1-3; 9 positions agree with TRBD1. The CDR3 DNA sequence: TGTGCCAGCAGACCGGGACAGGGACCGGGAAACACCATATATTTT. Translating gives CASRPGQGPGNTIYF.